The 23 T cell receptor beta chains below come from one sample, sequenced in a study of shared T cell receptors in the human thymus. The table came from immunoSEQ multiplex PCR; TCRdb's copy has only in-frame clones and leaves some out. The table has hundreds of thousands of clones, 70% to 90% seen once. These data also formed part of another study, on human thymus T cells.

The material sequenced was thymocytes. These receptors all stem from a boy in the first two years of life with a congenital heart defect.

As to this clone: One junction end disagrees with the germline gene, perhaps due to a read error. V and J are TRBV7-7 and TRBJ2-1; D might be TRBD1 (6 bases). The CDR3 has 16 amino acids. CDR1 SSHAT and CDR2 FNYEAQ come from the germline V gene (reference sequence). The CDR3 region is CASSLQGRDTNNEQFF. DNA for the CDR3: TGTGCTAGCAGCTTACAAGGCCGGGACACTAACAATGAGCAGTTCTTC.

V usage is TRBV4-2 and J usage is TRBJ2-3; perhaps TRBD2 as D (6 bases). This CDR3 contains 15 residues. CDR1 is LGHNA and CDR2 is YNFKEQ in the germline V gene. The V and J ends lost 3 bases and 2 bases respectively, with 12 bases between them. The CDR3 sequence: CASSHVGGYTDTQYF. CDR3 in DNA: TGTGCCAGCAGCCACGTTGGGGGGTACACAGATACGCAGTATTTT.

The V call is TRBV2, the J call TRBJ2-7; TRBD1 matches at 7 bases. This CDR3 region has 12 residues. V was clipped by 11 bases and J by 0 bases; unmatched bases: 4. Germline V gene data show CDR1 as SNHLY and CDR2 as FYNNEI. The CDR3 reads CAGQETSYEQYF. The CDR3 DNA sequence: TGTGCCGGACAGGAGACCTCCTACGAGCAGTACTTC. The whole variable domain, filled in from reference TRBV2 and TRBJ2-7, reads EPEVTQTPSHQVTQMGQEVILRCVPISNHLYFYWYRQILGQKVEFLVSFYNNEISEKSEIFDDQFSVERPDGSNFTLKIRSTKLEDSAMYFCAGQETSYEQYFGPGTRLTVT.

The chain carries TRBV6-1 and TRBJ2-2; 9 bases line up with TRBD1. The CDR3 is 13 residues long. From germline, CDR1 is MNHNS and CDR2 SASEGT. Unmatched junction bases numbered 2, after V lost 6 bases and J lost 6 bases. This chain's CDR3 is CASSRQGAGELFF. Written as DNA, the CDR3 is TGTGCCAGCAGCCGACAGGGGGCCGGGGAGCTGTTTTTT.

CDR3 nucleotides: TGTGCCAGCAGCCAAAAGGCAGGGTGGTATGAGCAGTTCTTC. Translating it yields CASSQKAGWYEQFF. The rearrangement uses TRBV14 and TRBJ2-1; TRBD1 might be the D (5 bases). The V end was cut by 2 bases, the J end by 8 bases, with 13 bases between. The CDR3 is made up of 14 amino acids. CDR1 and CDR2 (germline): SGHDN, FVKESK.

The table lists this clone with a few counts. The J gene is TRBJ2-1, the V gene TRBV6-6, with TRBD2 identical over 14 bases. This CDR3 has 16 amino acids. Germline lookup yields CDR1 MNHNY and CDR2 SVGAGI (reference sequence). Trimming at V came to 6 bases and at J to 10 bases, leaving 11 bases not matched to a gene. In DNA form, the CDR3 reads TGTGCCAGCAGGCCGGGGACTAGCGGGAGCGGGTGGGAGCAGTTCTTC. Its translation is CASRPGTSGSGWEQFF.

The chain uses TRBV25-1 and TRBJ2-5, with TRBD2 identical over 11 bases. The germline gives CDR1 MGHDK, CDR2 SYGVNS. The J segment lost 2 bases and the V segment lost 8 bases, leaving 10 bases of the junction unmatched. This CDR3 comprises 16 residues. As DNA, the CDR3 is TGTGCCAGCGAGCGACTAGCGGGAAACGGGCAAGAGACCCAGTACTTC. This codes for CASERLAGNGQETQYF.

The V gene is TRBV4-3, the J gene TRBJ2-1; D is perhaps TRBD2 (5 bases). The CDR3 loop spans 17 amino acids. The germline V gene has CDR1 LGHNA and CDR2 YSLEER. V shed 1 base and J shed 0 bases, with 13 bases lying between them. CDR3 nucleotides: TGCGCCAGCAGCCAAGTGTTTATGGGGAGCTCCTACAATGAGCAGTTCTTC. Amino acid sequence: CASSQVFMGSSYNEQFF.

A word on this clone: Distinct nucleotide sequences in the sample also encode this CDR3. The gene calls are TRBV28 and TRBJ2-7, with 10 nucleotides matching TRBD1. The junction had 3 bases not matched to a gene; V was cut back by 5 bases and J by 2 bases. CDR3 size: 14 residues. The germline V gene has CDR1 MDHEN and CDR2 SYDVKM. CDR3 in DNA: TGTGCCAGCAGTCTCGGGACAGGGGCCTACGAGCAGTACTTC. This gives the protein CASSLGTGAYEQYF.

V gene TRBV28 combines with J gene TRBJ2-1; 9 nucleotides match TRBD1. The CDR3 consists of 14 residues. Germline trimming cut 8 bases from V and 5 bases from J; bases unmatched to any gene: 7. CDR1 MDHEN and CDR2 SYDVKM come from the germline V gene. The CDR3 sequence: CASGTGGRDNEQFF. Here the CDR3 DNA reads TGTGCCAGCGGAACAGGGGGCAGGGACAATGAGCAGTTCTTC.

V and J are TRBV7-6 and TRBJ1-5; weak D call: TRBD1 (6 bases). The CDR3 runs to 15 residues. V was pared by 5 bases and J by 6 bases, with 17 bases between. Germline CDR1 reads SGHVS; CDR2 reads FNYEAQ. In DNA, the CDR3 is TGTGCCAGCAGCCACACCGCGGGGGGCGGTCAGCCCCAGCATTTT. This translates into CASSHTAGGGQPQHF.

In DNA form, the CDR3 reads TGTGCCACCCAACCCCCCGGGGAGCGGGGGCCAACGGGGGAGACCCAGTACTTC. This gives the protein CATQPPGERGPTGETQYF. The chain joins TRBV28 to TRBJ2-5; 8 bases align to TRBD2. V gave up 10 bases and J gave up 5 bases; unmatched junction bases: 24. CDR1 is MDHEN and CDR2 is SYDVKM in the germline V gene. The CDR3 is 18 amino acids.

The rearrangement joins TRBV7-7 to TRBJ2-5; tentatively, D is TRBD1 (5 bases). Between the trimmed V and J ends, which lost 5 bases and 4 bases, there was a span of 11 bases. The germline CDR1 and CDR2 sequences are SSHAT and FNYEAQ (reference sequence). The CDR3 loop spans 13 amino acids. The CDR3 is CASSPRRGETQYF. The CDR3 DNA reads as TGTGCCAGCAGCCCCCGTAGGGGAGAGACCCAGTACTTC.

V usage is TRBV4-2 and J usage is TRBJ1-2; D is unresolved. Looked up from germline, CDR1 is LGHNA and CDR2 is YNFKEQ. Trimming cost V 0 bases and J 2 bases, with 7 bases left between them. This CDR3 has 14 residues. The CDR3 protein is CASSQDPRNYGYTF. The DNA for the CDR3 is TGTGCCAGCAGCCAAGATCCCAGGAACTATGGCTACACCTTC.

The rearrangement links TRBV5-1 to TRBJ1-2, with 7 positions matching TRBD1. The germline V gene has CDR1 SGHRS and CDR2 YFSETQ. The CDR3 covers 17 residues. The V gene end was trimmed by 3 bases and the J gene end by 0 bases; junction bases not matched to a gene: 11. The CDR3 protein is CASSSTGPGPSNYGYTF. As DNA, the CDR3 is TGCGCCAGCAGCTCGACAGGGCCAGGGCCCTCTAACTATGGCTACACCTTC.

The chain carries TRBV6-1 and TRBJ1-6, with 10 bases that match TRBD1. Germline assignment: CDR1 MNHNS and CDR2 SASEGT. The CDR3 contains 15 residues. The ends lost 8 bases at V and 8 bases at J; junction bases unmatched: 9. The CDR3 loop is CASCRTGGNHSPLHF. CDR3 in DNA: TGTGCCAGCTGTCGGACAGGGGGTAATCATTCACCCCTCCACTTT.

The chain employs TRBV4-3 and TRBJ2-6; D is perhaps TRBD1 (5 bases). There are 20 residues in the CDR3. V lost 0 bases and J lost 4, with 22 bases in between. Germline lookup yields CDR1 LGHNA and CDR2 YSLEER. The CDR3 sequence: CASSQERLVVFRVGANVLTF. The DNA of the CDR3 is TGCGCCAGCAGCCAAGAGCGCCTCGTAGTGTTCAGGGTCGGGGCCAACGTCCTGACTTTC.

This clone showed up just a few times. The genes are TRBV28 and TRBJ1-2; D gene unclear. Looked up from germline, CDR1 is MDHEN and CDR2 is SYDVKM. The V and J ends lost 7 bases and 8 bases respectively, with 11 bases between them. The CDR3 spans 11 residues. CDR3 DNA: TGTGCCAGCACCGACTTTTGGGGCTACACCTTC. It is translated as CASTDFWGYTF.

J is TRBJ1-1 and V is TRBV28; D is ambiguous. The V end lost 3 bases, the J end lost 2 bases, and 19 bases lay between the germline ends. Germline values: CDR1 MDHEN, CDR2 SYDVKM. This CDR3 contains 17 residues. The CDR3 spells CASSFRLIRGFNTEAFF. CDR3 nucleotide sequence: TGTGCCAGCAGTTTCAGGTTAATCCGCGGGTTCAACACTGAAGCTTTCTTT.

The chain uses TRBV4-3 and TRBJ1-2; perhaps TRBD1 as D (5 bases). Deletions cut 4 bases from V and 6 bases from J, with 18 bases between. CDR3 length: 15 amino acids. Looked up from germline, CDR1 is LGHNA and CDR2 is YSLEER. The DNA for the CDR3 is TGCGCCAGCAGCCCCGGCGGAAACAGGACGGATGGCTACACCTTC. Residues: CASSPGGNRTDGYTF.

V gene TRBV15 combines with J gene TRBJ2-3; the match to TRBD1 covers 11 bases. CDR1 is LNHNV, CDR2 YYDKDF, per germline (reference sequence). Trimming cost V 1 base and J 1 base; bases outside gene matches: 19. The CDR3 is 22 amino acids. The CDR3 sequence: CATSRVEDRGRSEPDRTDTQYF. In DNA form, the CDR3 reads TGTGCCACCAGCAGAGTAGAGGACAGGGGGCGGTCGGAGCCAGATCGCACAGATACGCAGTATTTT. The full variable domain, with the rest looked up from reference TRBV15 and TRBJ2-3, is DAMVIQNPRYQVTQFGKPVTLSCSQTLNHNVMYWYQQKSSQAPKLLFHYYDKDFNNEADTPDNFQSRRPNTSFCFLDIRSPGLGDTAMYLCATSRVEDRGRSEPDRTDTQYFGPGTRLTVL.

The J gene is TRBJ2-2, the V gene TRBV4-1, with 8 bases that match TRBD2. CDR3 length: 21 amino acids. Germline assignment: CDR1 MGHRA and CDR2 YSYEKL. The ends lost 1 base at V and 0 bases at J; junction bases unmatched: 16. CDR3 sequence (DNA): TGCGCCAGCAGCCAAGTAAGGGATAGCGGGGACAACTTTTCGAACACCGGGGAGCTGTTTTTT. This gives the protein CASSQVRDSGDNFSNTGELFF.

The J gene is TRBJ2-7, the V gene TRBV9; 8 positions agree with TRBD2. Unmatched junction bases numbered 7, after V lost 5 bases and J lost 0 bases. The germline V gene has CDR1 SGDLS and CDR2 YYNGEE. This CDR3 is built from 15 residues. CDR3 nucleotides: TGTGCCAGCAGTCCGGGACTAGGACCCTCCTACGAGCAGTACTTC. This translates into CASSPGLGPSYEQYF.